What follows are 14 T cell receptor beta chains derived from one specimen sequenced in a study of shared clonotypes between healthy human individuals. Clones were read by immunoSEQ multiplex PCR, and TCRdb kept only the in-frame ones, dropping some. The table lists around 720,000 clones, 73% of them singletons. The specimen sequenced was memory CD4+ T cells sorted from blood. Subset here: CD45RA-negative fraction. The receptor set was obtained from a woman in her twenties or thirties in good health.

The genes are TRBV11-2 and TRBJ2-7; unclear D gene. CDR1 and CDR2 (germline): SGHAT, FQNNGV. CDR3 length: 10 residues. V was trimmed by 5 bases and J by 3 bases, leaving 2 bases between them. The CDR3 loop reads CASSIYEQYF. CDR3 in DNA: TGTGCCAGCAGCATCTACGAGCAGTACTTC.

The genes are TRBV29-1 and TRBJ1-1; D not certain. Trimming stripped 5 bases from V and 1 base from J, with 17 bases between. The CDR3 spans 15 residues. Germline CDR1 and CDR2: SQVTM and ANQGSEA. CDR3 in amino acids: CSVPRGDRWNTEAFF. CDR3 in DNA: TGCAGCGTTCCTCGCGGCGACCGCTGGAACACTGAAGCTTTCTTT.

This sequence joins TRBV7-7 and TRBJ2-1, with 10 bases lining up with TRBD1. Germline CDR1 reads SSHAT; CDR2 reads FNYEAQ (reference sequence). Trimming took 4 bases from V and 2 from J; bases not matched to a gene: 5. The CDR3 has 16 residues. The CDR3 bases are TGTGCCAGCAGCTGGGGGACAGGGGCGACCTACAATGAGCAGTTCTTC. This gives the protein CASSWGTGATYNEQFF.

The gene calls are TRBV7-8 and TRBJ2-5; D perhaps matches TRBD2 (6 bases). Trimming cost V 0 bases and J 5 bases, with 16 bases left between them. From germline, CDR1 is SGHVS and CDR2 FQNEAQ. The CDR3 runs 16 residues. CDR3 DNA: TGTGCCAGCAGCTTAGCACCCATTGGGGCGGGGGAGACCCAGTACTTC. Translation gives CASSLAPIGAGETQYF.

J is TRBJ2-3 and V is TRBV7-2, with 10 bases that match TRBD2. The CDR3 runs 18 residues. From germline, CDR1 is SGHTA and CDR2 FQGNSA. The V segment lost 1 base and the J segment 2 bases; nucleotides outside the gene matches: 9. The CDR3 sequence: CASSLDSPLAGDTDTQYF. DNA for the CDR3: TGTGCCAGCAGCTTAGATTCCCCCCTAGCGGGGGACACAGATACGCAGTATTTT.

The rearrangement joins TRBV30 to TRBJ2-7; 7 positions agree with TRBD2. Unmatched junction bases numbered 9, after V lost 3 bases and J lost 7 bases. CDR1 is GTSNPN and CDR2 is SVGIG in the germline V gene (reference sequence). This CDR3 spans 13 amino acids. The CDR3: CAWRTGTTYEQYF. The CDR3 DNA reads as TGTGCCTGGAGGACCGGGACTACTTATGAGCAGTACTTC.

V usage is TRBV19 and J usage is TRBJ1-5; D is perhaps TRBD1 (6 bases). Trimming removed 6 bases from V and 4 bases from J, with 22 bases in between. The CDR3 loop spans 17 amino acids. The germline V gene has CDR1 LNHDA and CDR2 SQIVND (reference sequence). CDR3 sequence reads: CASSKSRGAQDNQPQHF. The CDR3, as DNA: TGTGCCAGTAGCAAATCTAGGGGGGCGCAAGATAATCAGCCCCAGCATTTT.

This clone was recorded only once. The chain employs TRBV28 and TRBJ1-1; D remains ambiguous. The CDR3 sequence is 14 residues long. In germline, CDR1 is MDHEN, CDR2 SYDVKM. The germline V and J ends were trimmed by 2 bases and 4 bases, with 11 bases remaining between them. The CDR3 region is CASSLGAFGTEAFF. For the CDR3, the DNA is TGTGCCAGCAGTTTAGGTGCGTTCGGCACTGAAGCTTTCTTT. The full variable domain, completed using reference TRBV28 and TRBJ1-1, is DVKVTQSSRYLVKRTGEKVFLECVQDMDHENMFWYRQDPGLGLRLIYFSYDVKMKEKGDIPEGYSVSREKKERFSLILESASTNQTSMYLCASSLGAFGTEAFFGQGTRLTVV.

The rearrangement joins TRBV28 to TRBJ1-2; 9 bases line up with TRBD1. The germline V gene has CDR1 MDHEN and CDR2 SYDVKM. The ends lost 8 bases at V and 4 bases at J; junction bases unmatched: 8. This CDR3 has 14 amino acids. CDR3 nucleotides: TGTGCCAGCCTCAGGGGACAGGGCCTCTATGGCTACACCTTC. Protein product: CASLRGQGLYGYTF.

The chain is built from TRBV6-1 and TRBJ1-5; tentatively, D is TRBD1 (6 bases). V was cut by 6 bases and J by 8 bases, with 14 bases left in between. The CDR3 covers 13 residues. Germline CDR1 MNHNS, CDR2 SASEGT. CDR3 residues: CASSHRAGEPQHF. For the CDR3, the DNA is TGTGCCAGCAGCCACAGGGCGGGGGAGCCCCAGCATTTT.

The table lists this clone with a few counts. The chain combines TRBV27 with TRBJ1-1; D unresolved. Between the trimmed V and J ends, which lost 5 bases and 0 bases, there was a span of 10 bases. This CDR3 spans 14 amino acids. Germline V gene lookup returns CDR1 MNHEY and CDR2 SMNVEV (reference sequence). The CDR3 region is CASSPSVVNTEAFF. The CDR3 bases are TGTGCCAGCAGTCCTTCCGTGGTGAACACTGAAGCTTTCTTT.

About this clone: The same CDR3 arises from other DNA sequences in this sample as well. CDR3 sequence reads: CASSLAEVPYEQYF. CDR3 nucleotide sequence: TGCGCCAGCAGCTTGGCAGAGGTACCCTACGAGCAGTACTTC. The chain couples TRBV5-1 to TRBJ2-7, with D uncertain. V was shortened by 0 bases and J by 2 bases, with 9 bases between the two germline ends. CDR3 size: 14 residues. The V gene's germline CDR1 is SGHRS and CDR2 YFSETQ.

The CDR3 protein is CASSPIAGGNPNEQFF. The CDR3 nucleotides are TGCGCCAGCAGCCCTATAGCGGGAGGGAACCCCAATGAGCAGTTCTTC. The chain carries TRBV5-1 and TRBJ2-1; TRBD2 matches at 11 bases. Germline values: CDR1 SGHRS, CDR2 YFSETQ. The CDR3 length is 16 residues. The V gene end was trimmed by 4 bases and the J gene end by 6 bases; junction bases not matched to a gene: 9.

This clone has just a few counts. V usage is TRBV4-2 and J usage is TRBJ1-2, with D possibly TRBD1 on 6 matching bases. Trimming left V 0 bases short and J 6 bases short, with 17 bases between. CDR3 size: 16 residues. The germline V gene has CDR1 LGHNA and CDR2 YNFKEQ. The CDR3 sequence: CASSQDFRGAYDGYTF. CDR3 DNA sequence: TGTGCCAGCAGCCAAGATTTTAGGGGGGCCTATGATGGCTACACCTTC.